This is a list of T cell receptor beta chains from one sample in a study of cytomegalovirus exposure and HLA in healthy donors. The method was immunoSEQ multiplex PCR; TCRdb's version includes in-frame clones alone and lacks a portion of them. The table lists about 43,000 clones, under 65% of them singletons. Sequenced input: PBMCs. Receptors originate from a human donor in good health. Both conserved end residues are part of each CDR3. The order of the fields is D gene, J gene, clone size, V gene, CDR3 DNA, CDR3 protein. A D gene is named only where the DNA matches it firmly. Some rows have no size entry. The others give once, few or many, or a class for an expanded clone.

d_call: NA
j_call: TRBJ2-1
clone_size: NA
v_call: TRBV2
cdr3_nt: TGTGCCAGCAGTACTCAAGTCGGTTACAATGAGCAGTTCTTC
cdr3_aa: CASSTQVGYNEQFF

d_call: NA
j_call: TRBJ2-3
clone_size: NA
v_call: TRBV7-9
cdr3_nt: TGTGCCGGGCGACCTGAGAGCACAGATACGCAGTATTTT
cdr3_aa: CAGRPESTDTQYF

d_call: TRBD2
j_call: TRBJ2-1
clone_size: few
v_call: TRBV7-8
cdr3_nt: TGTGCCAGCAGCTGGGGACTAGCGGGGGGGCCGATTGACAATGAGCAGTTCTTC
cdr3_aa: CASSWGLAGGPIDNEQFF

d_call: NA
j_call: TRBJ1-5
clone_size: few
v_call: TRBV6-6
cdr3_nt: TGTGCCAGCAGTTCGGTGGGCAATCAGCCCCAGCATTTT
cdr3_aa: CASSSVGNQPQHF

d_call: TRBD1
j_call: TRBJ2-2
clone_size: NA
v_call: TRBV6-1
cdr3_nt: TGTGCCAGCAGTAAGGGACAGGCGGGCACCGGGGAGCTGTTTTTT
cdr3_aa: CASSKGQAGTGELFF

d_call: NA
j_call: TRBJ1-1
clone_size: NA
v_call: TRBV6-1
cdr3_nt: TGTGCCAGCTATTATCAACAGGTTGAAGCTTTCTTT
cdr3_aa: CASYYQQVEAFF

d_call: TRBD2
j_call: TRBJ2-2
clone_size: NA
v_call: TRBV4-2
cdr3_nt: TGTGCCAGCAGCCCGGGACTAGCGGGGGGGGCCGGGGAGCTGTTTTTT
cdr3_aa: CASSPGLAGGAGELFF

d_call: NA
j_call: TRBJ2-1
clone_size: NA
v_call: TRBV28
cdr3_nt: TGTGCCAGCAGTACGAGCGGCCTTGAACGCAATGAGCAGTTCTTC
cdr3_aa: CASSTSGLERNEQFF

d_call: TRBD1
j_call: TRBJ1-2
clone_size: NA
v_call: TRBV6-5
cdr3_nt: TGTGCAACGATAGGACAGGTTAGCTATGGCTACACCTTC
cdr3_aa: CATIGQVSYGYTF

d_call: TRBD1
j_call: TRBJ1-4
clone_size: NA
v_call: TRBV5-1
cdr3_nt: TGCGCCAGCAGCACGACAGGGGGCAAGTGGGAAAAACTGTTTTTT
cdr3_aa: CASSTTGGKWEKLFF

d_call: NA
j_call: TRBJ2-2
clone_size: once
v_call: TRBV23-1
cdr3_nt: TGCGCCAGCAGTCCCGGTGTGCACGGGGAGCTGTTTTTT
cdr3_aa: CASSPGVHGELFF

d_call: NA
j_call: TRBJ2-5
clone_size: NA
v_call: TRBV5-4
cdr3_nt: TGTGCCAGCAGCTTGAGTGGCAGGGGAGACACCCAAGAGACCCAGTACTTC
cdr3_aa: CASSLSGRGDTQETQYF

d_call: NA
j_call: TRBJ2-1
clone_size: NA
v_call: TRBV14
cdr3_nt: TGTGCCAGCAGGCGTAAGGGGGGGAGTTTCAATGAGCAGTTCTTC
cdr3_aa: CASRRKGGSFNEQFF

d_call: TRBD1
j_call: TRBJ1-4
clone_size: NA
v_call: TRBV7-2
cdr3_nt: TGTGCCAGCAGCTTTTTCGGACAGGGCGTGGGAAAACTGTTTTTT
cdr3_aa: CASSFFGQGVGKLFF

d_call: NA
j_call: TRBJ2-1
clone_size: NA
v_call: TRBV5-1
cdr3_nt: TGCGCCAGCAGCTTGTTGGCGGGGTCGGGGGAGCAGTTCTTC
cdr3_aa: CASSLLAGSGEQFF

d_call: TRBD2
j_call: TRBJ2-1
clone_size: NA
v_call: TRBV11-3
cdr3_nt: TGTGCCAGCAGCTTAGATCCCCACGGGCGGGGGGGCCTCGTCTTC
cdr3_aa: CASSLDPHGRGGLVF

d_call: NA
j_call: TRBJ2-4
clone_size: once
v_call: TRBV7-9
cdr3_nt: TGTGCCAGCAGCTCGTTGGGACTAGCCAAAAACATTCAGTACTTC
cdr3_aa: CASSSLGLAKNIQYF

d_call: NA
j_call: TRBJ1-4
clone_size: NA
v_call: TRBV19
cdr3_nt: TGTGCCAGTAGTCGTCAGGAGGCGCCACTGTTTTTT
cdr3_aa: CASSRQEAPLFF

d_call: NA
j_call: TRBJ1-2
clone_size: once
v_call: TRBV2
cdr3_nt: TGTGCCAGCAGGGTGGGCCGGACAGAAGACTATGGCTACACCTTC
cdr3_aa: CASRVGRTEDYGYTF

d_call: NA
j_call: TRBJ1-2
clone_size: NA
v_call: TRBV29-1
cdr3_nt: TGCAGCGTGCCCGGACAGGGCTACACCTTC
cdr3_aa: CSVPGQGYTF

d_call: TRBD1
j_call: TRBJ1-6
clone_size: NA
v_call: TRBV6-5
cdr3_nt: TGTGCCAGCAGAGCAACCGGGACAGGGGCTATACCCCTCCACTTT
cdr3_aa: CASRATGTGAIPLHF

d_call: NA
j_call: TRBJ1-5
clone_size: NA
v_call: TRBV4-1
cdr3_nt: TGCGCCAGCAGCCAAGAGACCAGGATCCAGCCCCAGCATTTT
cdr3_aa: CASSQETRIQPQHF

d_call: TRBD1
j_call: TRBJ2-1
clone_size: NA
v_call: TRBV7-2
cdr3_nt: TGTGCCAGCAGCCCCCGCCGGGGACAGGGAAACAATGAGCAGTTCTTC
cdr3_aa: CASSPRRGQGNNEQFF

d_call: TRBD2
j_call: TRBJ2-3
clone_size: few
v_call: TRBV5-1
cdr3_nt: TGCGCCAGCCGAATAGCGGGGGGGGCAGATACGCAGTATTTT
cdr3_aa: CASRIAGGADTQYF

d_call: NA
j_call: TRBJ1-4
clone_size: NA
v_call: TRBV5-6
cdr3_nt: TGTGCCAGCAGCTTGGGTCTGAATGAAAAACTGTTTTTT
cdr3_aa: CASSLGLNEKLFF

d_call: NA
j_call: TRBJ1-2
clone_size: once
v_call: TRBV5-1
cdr3_nt: TGCGCCAGCAGCGAGAGTCCGGTTGCTAACTATGGCTACACCTTC
cdr3_aa: CASSESPVANYGYTF

d_call: TRBD1
j_call: TRBJ1-6
clone_size: NA
v_call: TRBV30
cdr3_nt: TGTGCCTGGGTGGGACAGTATAATTCACCCCTCCACTTT
cdr3_aa: CAWVGQYNSPLHF

d_call: NA
j_call: TRBJ1-2
clone_size: NA
v_call: TRBV4-1
cdr3_nt: TGCGCCAGCAGCCCGACAGCGGGGAACTATGGCTACACCTTC
cdr3_aa: CASSPTAGNYGYTF

d_call: NA
j_call: TRBJ1-6
clone_size: NA
v_call: TRBV5-4
cdr3_nt: TGTGCCAGCAGCCCAATAGGAGGCACACCCCTCCACTTT
cdr3_aa: CASSPIGGTPLHF

d_call: NA
j_call: TRBJ1-2
clone_size: NA
v_call: TRBV5-4
cdr3_nt: TGTGCCAGCAGCTTGGGGTCGGGCTATGGCTACACCTTC
cdr3_aa: CASSLGSGYGYTF

d_call: NA
j_call: TRBJ1-1
clone_size: NA
v_call: TRBV2
cdr3_nt: TGTGCCAGTCTCAGGGAACTCAACACTGAAGCTTTCTTT
cdr3_aa: CASLRELNTEAFF